The sequence of this TCR beta chain was determined in a study of blood T cell repertoires in COVID-19. Study information: The United States, Italy and Spain provided the acute and convalescent COVID-19 samples.

How the authors handled the data: Estimation of nucleated cell counts relied on the amplification of reference gene primers. Some clones are missing from TCRdb's copy, which holds only in-frame ones; the method was immunoSEQ multiplex PCR. V and J calls and clone size come straight from that table; D and trimming were deduced from the DNA. The sample yields roughly 250,000 clones, over 75% seen once. V was shortened by 2 bases and J by 5 bases, with 12 bases between the two germline ends. Germline loops: CDR1 SQVTM, CDR2 ANQGSEA. The length of the CDR3 is 13 residues. The TCR comes from a woman aged 40 to 55 who had recovered from COVID-19. The rearrangement joins TRBV29-1 to TRBJ1-2; D not resolved. Sequenced: peripheral blood. CDR3 amino acids: CSVESGSDYGYTF. DNA of the CDR3: TGCAGCGTTGAATCCGGGAGCGATTATGGCTACACCTTC. The whole variable domain, remainder taken from reference TRBV29-1 and TRBJ1-2, is SAVISQKPSRDICQRGTSLTIQCQVDSQVTMMFWYRQQPGQSLTLIATANQGSEATYESGFVIDKFPISRPNLTFSTLTVSNMSPEDSSIYLCSVESGSDYGYTFGSGTRLTVV.